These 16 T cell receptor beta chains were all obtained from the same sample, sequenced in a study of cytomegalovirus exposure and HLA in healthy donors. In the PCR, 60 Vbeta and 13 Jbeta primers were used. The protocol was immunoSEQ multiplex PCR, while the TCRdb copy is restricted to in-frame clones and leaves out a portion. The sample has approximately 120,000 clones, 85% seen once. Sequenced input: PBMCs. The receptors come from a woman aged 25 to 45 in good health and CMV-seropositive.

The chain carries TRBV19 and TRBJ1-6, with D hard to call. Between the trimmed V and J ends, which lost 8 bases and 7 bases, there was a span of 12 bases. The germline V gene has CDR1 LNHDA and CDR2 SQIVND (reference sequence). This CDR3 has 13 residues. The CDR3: CASQVAPNSPLHF. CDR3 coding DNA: TGTGCCAGTCAGGTCGCCCCCAATTCACCCCTCCACTTT.

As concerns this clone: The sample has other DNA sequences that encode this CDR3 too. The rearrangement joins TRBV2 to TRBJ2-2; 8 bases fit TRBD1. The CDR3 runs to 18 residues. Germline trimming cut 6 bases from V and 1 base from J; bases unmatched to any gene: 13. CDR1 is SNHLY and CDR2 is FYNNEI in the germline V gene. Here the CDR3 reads CASSDWAGGVGNTGELFF. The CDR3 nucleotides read TGTGCCAGCAGCGATTGGGCAGGGGGCGTGGGGAACACCGGGGAGCTGTTTTTT.

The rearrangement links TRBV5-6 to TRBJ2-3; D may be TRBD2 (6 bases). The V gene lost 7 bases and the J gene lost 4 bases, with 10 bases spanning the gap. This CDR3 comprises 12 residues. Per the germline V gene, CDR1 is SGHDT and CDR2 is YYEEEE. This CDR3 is CASASGADTQYF. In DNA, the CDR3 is TGTGCCAGCGCCTCGGGGGCAGATACGCAGTATTTT.

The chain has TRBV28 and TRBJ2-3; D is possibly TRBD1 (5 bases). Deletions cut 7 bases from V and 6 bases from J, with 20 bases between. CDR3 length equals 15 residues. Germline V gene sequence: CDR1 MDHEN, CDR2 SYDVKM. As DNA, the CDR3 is TGTGCCAGCACCCCGACAGCTTTCGTTGGGGATACGCAGTATTTT. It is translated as CASTPTAFVGDTQYF.

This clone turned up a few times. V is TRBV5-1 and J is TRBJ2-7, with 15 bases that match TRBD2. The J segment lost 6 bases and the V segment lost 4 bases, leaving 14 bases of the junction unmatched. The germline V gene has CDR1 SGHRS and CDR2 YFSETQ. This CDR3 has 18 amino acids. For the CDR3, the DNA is TGCGCCAGCAGCACGGGACTAGCGGGAGGAGTCGGGGGGGGCGAGCAGTACTTC. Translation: CASSTGLAGGVGGGEQYF. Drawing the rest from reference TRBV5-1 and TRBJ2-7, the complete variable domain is KAGVTQTPRYLIKTRGQQVTLSCSPISGHRSVSWYQQTPGQGLQFLFEYFSETQRNKGNFPGRFSGRQFSNSRSEMNVSTLELGDSALYLCASSTGLAGGVGGGEQYFGPGTRLTVT.

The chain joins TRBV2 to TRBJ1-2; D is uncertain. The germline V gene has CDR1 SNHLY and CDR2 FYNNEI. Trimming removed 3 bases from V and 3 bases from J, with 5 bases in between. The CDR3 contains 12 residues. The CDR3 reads CASSDFDYGYTF. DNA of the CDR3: TGTGCCAGCAGTGACTTTGACTATGGCTACACCTTC.

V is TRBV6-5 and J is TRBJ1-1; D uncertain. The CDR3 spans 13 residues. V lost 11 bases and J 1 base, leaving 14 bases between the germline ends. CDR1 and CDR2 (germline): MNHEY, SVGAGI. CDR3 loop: CAVWRRPNTEAFF. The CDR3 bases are TGTGCCGTCTGGAGGCGGCCGAACACTGAAGCTTTCTTT.

DNA of the CDR3: TGTGCCAGCAGTGAAGCGGGCGGAGGTAGTCAGCCCCAGCATTTT. This sequence encodes CASSEAGGGSQPQHF. The chain combines TRBV6-1 with TRBJ1-5; no reliable D call. V was shortened by 0 bases and J by 6 bases, with 12 bases between the two germline ends. CDR3 length equals 15 residues. The germline CDR1 and CDR2 sequences are MNHNS and SASEGT.

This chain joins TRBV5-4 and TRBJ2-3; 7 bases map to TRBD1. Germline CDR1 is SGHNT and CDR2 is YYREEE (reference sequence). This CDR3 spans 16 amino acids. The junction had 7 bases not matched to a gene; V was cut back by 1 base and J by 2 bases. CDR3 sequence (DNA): TGTGCCAGCAGCTTGCCAGGACAGGCGAACACAGATACGCAGTATTTT. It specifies CASSLPGQANTDTQYF.

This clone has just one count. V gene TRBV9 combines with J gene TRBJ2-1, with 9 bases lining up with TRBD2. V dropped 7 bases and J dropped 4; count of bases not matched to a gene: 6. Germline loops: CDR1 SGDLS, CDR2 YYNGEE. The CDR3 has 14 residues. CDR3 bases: TGTGCCAGCGGGGGGACTAGCAGTTACAATGAGCAGTTCTTC. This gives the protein CASGGTSSYNEQFF.

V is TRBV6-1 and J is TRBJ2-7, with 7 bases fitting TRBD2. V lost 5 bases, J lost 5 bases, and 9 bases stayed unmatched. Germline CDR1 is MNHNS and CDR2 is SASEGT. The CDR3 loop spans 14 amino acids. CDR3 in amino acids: CASSWVREGNEQYF. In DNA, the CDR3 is TGTGCCAGCAGTTGGGTTAGGGAGGGGAACGAGCAGTACTTC.

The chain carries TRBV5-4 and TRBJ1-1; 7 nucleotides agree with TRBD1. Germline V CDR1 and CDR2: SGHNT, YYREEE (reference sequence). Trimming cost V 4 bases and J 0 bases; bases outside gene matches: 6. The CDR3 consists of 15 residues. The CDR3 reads CASSRDRAMNTEAFF. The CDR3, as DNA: TGTGCCAGCAGCCGGGACAGAGCCATGAACACTGAAGCTTTCTTT.

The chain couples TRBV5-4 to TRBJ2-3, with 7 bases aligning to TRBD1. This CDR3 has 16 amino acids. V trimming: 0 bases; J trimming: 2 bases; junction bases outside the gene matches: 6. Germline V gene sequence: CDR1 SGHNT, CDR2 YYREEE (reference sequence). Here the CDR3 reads CASSLGSGQSTDTQYF. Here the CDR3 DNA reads TGTGCCAGCAGCTTGGGATCGGGACAGTCCACAGATACGCAGTATTTT.

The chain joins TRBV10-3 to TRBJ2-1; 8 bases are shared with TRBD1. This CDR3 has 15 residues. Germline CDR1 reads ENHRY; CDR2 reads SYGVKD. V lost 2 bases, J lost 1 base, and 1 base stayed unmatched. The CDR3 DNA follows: TGTGCCATCAGTGAGGACAGGGGATCCTACAATGAGCAGTTCTTC. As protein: CAISEDRGSYNEQFF.

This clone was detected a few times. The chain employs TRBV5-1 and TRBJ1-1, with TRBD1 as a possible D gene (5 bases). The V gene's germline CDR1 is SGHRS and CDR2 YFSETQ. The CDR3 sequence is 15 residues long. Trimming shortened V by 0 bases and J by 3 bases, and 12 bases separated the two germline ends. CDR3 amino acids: CASSLGRGEYTEAFF. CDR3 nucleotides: TGCGCCAGCAGCTTGGGTAGGGGCGAGTACACTGAAGCTTTCTTT.

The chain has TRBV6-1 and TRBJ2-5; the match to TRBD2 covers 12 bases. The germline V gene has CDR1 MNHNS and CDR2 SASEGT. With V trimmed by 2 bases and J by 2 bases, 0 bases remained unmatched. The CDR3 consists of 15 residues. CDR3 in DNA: TGTGCCAGCAGTGAACTAGCGGGGGGGCAAGAGACCCAGTACTTC. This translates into CASSELAGGQETQYF.